Shown below are 9 T cell receptor beta chains from a single sample sequenced in a study of neurological immune-mediated disorders. The sample's time point: technical triplicate 3. TCRdb fed the 5' RACE reads into MiXCR, producing one record per CDR3 protein. The table has about 42,000 distinct CDR3 sequences, 20% to 25% seen once. Sequenced input: PBMCs. These receptors were taken from a man in his sixties with HTLV-1-associated myelopathy (HAM/TSP).

This clonotype was found many times. The chain combines TRBV20-1 with TRBJ2-5, with 12 bases that match TRBD2. With V trimmed by 6 bases and J by 4 bases, 12 bases remained unmatched. This CDR3 comprises 16 residues. Germline V gene data show CDR1 as DFQATT and CDR2 as SNEGSKA (reference sequence). The CDR3 region is CSARTGLAGTLETQYF. The CDR3 DNA follows: TGCAGTGCCCGAACAGGACTAGCGGGGACCCTAGAGACCCAGTACTTC.

This clonotype was observed many times. V is TRBV24-1 and J is TRBJ2-2; the match to TRBD1 covers 8 bases. CDR1 and CDR2 from the germline V gene are KGHDR and SFDVKD. This CDR3 has 15 amino acids. With 4 bases clipped from V and 9 bases from J, the junction kept 9 bases outside the gene matches. This CDR3 is CATSETGQGDWELFF. CDR3 DNA: TGTGCCACCAGTGAAACAGGACAGGGCGACTGGGAGCTGTTTTTT.

V gene TRBV28 combines with J gene TRBJ2-7; D may be TRBD1 (6 bases). The CDR3 consists of 12 residues. Per the germline V gene, CDR1 is MDHEN and CDR2 is SYDVKM. V gave up 8 bases and J gave up 3 bases, with 11 bases separating them. CDR3 protein: CASRKGDYEQYF. In nucleotides, the CDR3 is TGTGCCAGCCGGAAGGGGGACTACGAGCAGTACTTC.

The table lists this clonotype with many counts. The J gene is TRBJ2-7, the V gene TRBV12-3 or TRBV12-4, with D uncertain. Trimming stripped 6 bases from V and 3 bases from J, with 12 bases between. The CDR3 runs 13 residues. DNA for the CDR3: TGTGCCAGCAGACCGAGACACTTCTACGAGCAGTACTTC. Protein sequence: CASRPRHFYEQYF.

The CDR3 DNA is TGTGCCAGCTCACCGCGGGACCTGGCCTACGAGCAGTACTTC. It yields the protein CASSPRDLAYEQYF. V gene TRBV18 combines with J gene TRBJ2-7; D might be TRBD2 (6 bases). Trimming stripped 3 bases from V and 2 bases from J, with 11 bases between. CDR1 is KGHSH and CDR2 is LQKENI in the germline V gene. This CDR3 has 14 residues.

Remarks on this clonotype: The missing conserved phenylalanine or tryptophan at the end of this CDR3 makes a read error likely. The V gene is TRBV5-1, the J gene TRBJ2-5, with 8 bases identical to TRBD2. CDR1 and CDR2 from the germline V gene are SGHRS and YFSETQ. There are 15 residues in the CDR3. The J segment lost 5 bases and the V segment lost 7 bases, leaving 13 bases of the junction unmatched. Here the CDR3 reads CASQEEAGVVETQYV. The CDR3 DNA sequence: TGCGCCAGCCAGGAGGAAGCGGGAGTAGTGGAGACCCAGTACGTC.

This clonotype was counted ten times or more. The J gene is TRBJ2-3, the V gene TRBV29-1, with D tentatively TRBD2 (7 bases). V lost 6 bases and J 1 base, leaving 17 bases between the germline ends. From germline, CDR1 is SQVTM and CDR2 ANQGSEA. The CDR3 extends over 15 amino acids. This chain's CDR3 is CSVGGGELGTDTQYF. CDR3 nucleotide sequence: TGCAGCGTAGGGGGGGGCGAGCTGGGCACAGATACGCAGTATTTT.

This clonotype was detected many times. V gene TRBV6-5 combines with J gene TRBJ2-3, with D perhaps matching TRBD1 (5 bases). The CDR3 loop spans 14 amino acids. V was shortened by 4 bases and J by 2 bases, with 10 bases between the two germline ends. Germline values: CDR1 MNHEY, CDR2 SVGAGI. The CDR3 loop is CASSSPGYTDTQYF. In DNA, the CDR3 is TGTGCCAGCAGTTCCCCAGGGTACACAGATACGCAGTATTTT.

Comments on this clonotype: A read error may produce the germline difference seen at one junction end. This chain links TRBV20-1 with TRBJ1-1, with D tentatively TRBD1 (6 bases). CDR3 size: 16 residues. CDR1 DFQATT and CDR2 SNEGSKA come from the germline V gene (reference sequence). The CDR3 here is CSARDTAGSGDTEAFF. The CDR3 DNA sequence: TGCAGTGCTAGAGATACGGCAGGCTCCGGGGACACTGAGGCTTTCTTT.